A selection of T cell receptor beta chains follows, all from one sample in a study of cytomegalovirus exposure and HLA in healthy donors. The repertoire was sequenced with immunoSEQ multiplex PCR; TCRdb's copy has only in-frame clones and lacks some. The table shows 95,000 to 150,000 clones, with approximately 91% occurring only once. Sequenced: PBMCs. The receptors originated from a woman aged 18-29 years in good health and CMV-seronegative. The CDR3 runs from the conserved cysteine through the conserved F or W. Each record gives: J gene, V gene, clone size, D gene, CDR3 DNA, CDR3 protein. D genes are given only for firm matches. Only part of the rows carry a size: once, few, many, or a class if the clone is expanded.

>TRBJ2-1|TRBV19|-|TRBD2
TGTGCCAGTAGTACCGTAGCGGGACTAGGCTACAATGAGCAGTTCTTC
CASSTVAGLGYNEQFF
>TRBJ2-1|TRBV5-1|-|-
TGCGCCAGCAGCTTGGGTCCGCGGTTGACCTACAATGAGCAGTTCTTC
CASSLGPRLTYNEQFF
>TRBJ1-2|TRBV4-1|-|TRBD1
TGCGCCAGCAGCCCAAAGACAGGGGACAGTTATGGCTACACCTTC
CASSPKTGDSYGYTF
>TRBJ1-2|TRBV11-3|-|TRBD1
TGTGCCAGCAGCTTAAGTCTCTTGGACAGGGGCTATGGCTACACCTTC
CASSLSLLDRGYGYTF
>TRBJ2-7|TRBV28|-|TRBD1
TGTGCCAGCACCCTACAGGGGGCGCTGGCCTACGAGCAGTACTTC
CASTLQGALAYEQYF
>TRBJ2-1|TRBV7-9|-|-
TGTGCCAGCAGCTTAGCGACTGGCAATGAGCAGTTCTTC
CASSLATGNEQFF
>TRBJ1-2|TRBV27|-|TRBD1
TGTGCCAGCAGTATCGGACAGGGAGTCTATGGCTACACCTTC
CASSIGQGVYGYTF
>TRBJ2-7|TRBV5-6|-|-
TGTGCCAGCAGCCGGCGGGTAGGCGAGCAGTACTTC
CASSRRVGEQYF
>TRBJ2-7|TRBV7-6|-|-
TGTGCCAGCAGTAAGCTTGTTCACGAGCAGTACTTC
CASSKLVHEQYF
>TRBJ2-1|TRBV7-3|-|-
TGTGCCAGCAGCTCAGGGGTGGAATACAATGAGCAGTTCTTC
CASSSGVEYNEQFF
>TRBJ1-2|TRBV10-3|-|-
TGTGCCATCAGTGAGAATACAGGGTTAGGCTATGGCTACACCTTC
CAISENTGLGYGYTF
>TRBJ2-6|TRBV7-6|-|-
TGTGCCAGCAGCCAAGGACTCAGCTCTGGGGCCAACGTCCTGACTTTC
CASSQGLSSGANVLTF
>TRBJ2-7|TRBV6-6|-|TRBD1
TGTGCCAGCTGCGGCGGGACAGGGGTTAACTACGAGCAGTACTTC
CASCGGTGVNYEQYF
>TRBJ2-3|TRBV6-5|-|-
TGTGCCTCCACAGGTGCTAACACAGATACGCAGTATTTT
CASTGANTDTQYF
>TRBJ2-1|TRBV7-2|-|-
TGTGCCAGCAGTCTGACTGAGCATGAGCAGTTCTTC
CASSLTEHEQFF
>TRBJ2-3|TRBV7-9|-|TRBD1
TGTGCCAGCAGACACAATGACAGGGTGGTGGGAGACGCAGATACGCAGTATTTT
CASRHNDRVVGDADTQYF
>TRBJ1-2|TRBV18|-|-
TGTGCCAGCTCACCACCCCCCGGTAGGAGGGAAACTAACTATGGCTACACCTTC
CASSPPPGRRETNYGYTF
>TRBJ2-7|TRBV27|-|TRBD1
TGTGCCAGCAGTTTCAGGGACAGGGCGAACGAGCAGTACTTC
CASSFRDRANEQYF
>TRBJ1-5|TRBV11-2|-|TRBD1
TGTGCCAGCAGCCCGAACAGGGGGCCTCAGCCCCAGCATTTT
CASSPNRGPQPQHF
>TRBJ1-5|TRBV18|-|TRBD1
TGTGCCAGCTCACCTACGACAGGGAATCAGCCCCAGCATTTT
CASSPTTGNQPQHF
>TRBJ2-7|TRBV18|-|TRBD1
TGTGCCAGCTCACAATCCCGGGACAGCGTCTACGAGCAGTACTTC
CASSQSRDSVYEQYF
>TRBJ2-3|TRBV5-1|-|-
TGCGCCAGCAGTCCCGAACTAGCCACAGATACGCAGTATTTT
CASSPELATDTQYF
>TRBJ2-5|TRBV4-1|-|TRBD2
TGCGCCAGCAGCCAAGATTATAGGGGGGGCCGACTAGCGGGAGGGCCTCGGGAGACCCAGTACTTC
CASSQDYRGGRLAGGPRETQYF
>TRBJ2-1|TRBV27|-|TRBD2
TGTGCCAGCAGTTTAGCGGGAGCATACAATGAGCAGTTCTTC
CASSLAGAYNEQFF
>TRBJ2-7|TRBV4-1|-|-
TGCGCCAGCAGCCAACCCTTAAGAGCCTACGAGCAGTACTTC
CASSQPLRAYEQYF
>TRBJ2-3|TRBV5-1|-|TRBD2
TGCGCCAGCAGCTTGAGGCCTAGCGGGAGAGCCCCAACTAGCACAGATACGCAGTATTTT
CASSLRPSGRAPTSTDTQYF
>TRBJ1-4|TRBV13|-|-
TGTGCCAGCAGCCAGAAGACAGAGAGGAATGAAAAACTGTTTTTT
CASSQKTERNEKLFF
>TRBJ2-7|TRBV30|-|TRBD2
TGTGCCTGGACCCCAGCGGGAGCTTCCGTCGAGCAGTACTTC
CAWTPAGASVEQYF
>TRBJ2-7|TRBV28|-|-
TGTGCCAGCACCCACCTCGGGTCCGGGATCCCCTACGAGCAGTACTTC
CASTHLGSGIPYEQYF
>TRBJ2-5|TRBV7-6|once|-
TGTGCCAGCAGCCCTAGCGTCTGGGGAGAGACCCAGTACTTC
CASSPSVWGETQYF
>TRBJ2-1|TRBV27|-|TRBD2
TGTGCCAGCAGCCCGAGGGCCGGCGGGGGTGGATTCCGTCCAAACAATGAGCAGTTCTTC
CASSPRAGGGGFRPNNEQFF
>TRBJ2-5|TRBV7-9|-|TRBD1
TGTGCCAGCAGCCCGGGACAGGGGCGGGAGACCCAGTACTTC
CASSPGQGRETQYF
>TRBJ2-2|TRBV27|-|TRBD1
TGTGCCAGCAGCCTGCAGAACACAGGGGCCGGGGAGCTGTTTTTT
CASSLQNTGAGELFF
>TRBJ2-1|TRBV20-1|-|-
TGCAGTGCTCGGACATTCAATGAGCAGTTCTTC
CSARTFNEQFF
>TRBJ2-3|TRBV5-1|-|-
TGCGCCAGCAGCCCCCCATTGCGTACCACAGATACGCAGTATTTT
CASSPPLRTTDTQYF
>TRBJ2-4|TRBV5-1|-|TRBD1
TGCGCCAGCAGCTTGGAGGTTGGGGGACAGGGAGGCATTCAGTACTTC
CASSLEVGGQGGIQYF
>TRBJ1-1|TRBV30|few|-
TGTGCCTGCATGACTCCTCCGGGGACTGAAGCTTTCTTT
CACMTPPGTEAFF
>TRBJ2-2|TRBV4-2|-|-
TGTGCCAGCAGCCACCTAAAAGGGGGAACTGGGACCGGGGAGCTGTTTTTT
CASSHLKGGTGTGELFF
>TRBJ2-5|TRBV29-1|-|TRBD1
TGCAGCGTTGCGACAGGGGGCAGGCGAGAGACCCAGTACTTC
CSVATGGRRETQYF
>TRBJ1-1|TRBV28|-|TRBD1
TGTGCCAGCAGGGAAAGGACAGGGGGAAGGACTGAAGCTTTCTTT
CASRERTGGRTEAFF
>TRBJ2-7|TRBV15|-|TRBD2
TGTGCCACCAGCAGAGGAGGCGGGAGAGGTAACGAGCAGTACTTC
CATSRGGGRGNEQYF
>TRBJ1-2|TRBV28|-|-
TGTGCCAGCAGTTTACAGGACAGCTATGGCTACACCTTC
CASSLQDSYGYTF
>TRBJ2-4|TRBV9|-|TRBD2
TGTGCCAGCAGCGTAGCTGGGACTAGCTCGGACATTCAGTACTTC
CASSVAGTSSDIQYF
>TRBJ2-7|TRBV28|few|-
TGTGCCAGCAGTATAGGACAGTCCTACGAGCAGTACTTC
CASSIGQSYEQYF
>TRBJ2-1|TRBV10-1|once|TRBD2
TGCGCCAGCAGTGAGCCACGCGGGAGTGAGTACAATGAGCAGTTCTTC
CASSEPRGSEYNEQFF
>TRBJ2-7|TRBV28|once|TRBD2
TGTGCCAGCAGTTCCACCTCAGCGGGAGCGAACGAGCAGTACTTC
CASSSTSAGANEQYF